A single sample is the source of the 7 T cell receptor beta chains below, sequenced in a study of Ad26.COV2.S vaccination and SARS-CoV-2 variants. Only in-frame clones appear in the TCRdb table, and some are missing; sequencing was by immunoSEQ multiplex PCR. The sample has roughly 300,000 clones, roughly 90% seen once; the top ten hold just under 5%. The sample's treatment: 19 received Ad26.COV2.S at low or high dose, single or two shots; about 5 received placebo; per-sample allocation not given. The samples were gathered on day 63 after the first injection of vaccine or placebo. The sample in question was peripheral blood, obtained in a trial of Ad26.COV2.S vaccine versus placebo. The receptors were sampled from a person between 18 and 65 years old who received the Ad26.COV2.S COVID-19 vaccine or a placebo.

The chain recombines TRBV27 with TRBJ2-1, with 10 bases aligning to TRBD2. Per the germline V gene, CDR1 is MNHEY and CDR2 is SMNVEV (reference sequence). V lost 2 bases, J lost 2 bases, and 6 bases stayed unmatched. This CDR3 spans 17 amino acids. CDR3 region: CASSLRKTSGAYNEQFF. As DNA, the CDR3 is TGTGCCAGCAGTTTACGTAAAACTAGCGGGGCCTACAATGAGCAGTTCTTC.

This chain connects TRBV7-9 to TRBJ1-5; D is undetermined. This CDR3 has 15 amino acids. The germline V gene encodes CDR1 SEHNR and CDR2 FQNEAQ (reference sequence). Trimming pared 2 bases from V and 5 bases from J, leaving 13 bases between. CDR3 sequence reads: CASSLSGPGHQPQHF. DNA for the CDR3: TGTGCCAGCAGCTTATCTGGCCCTGGCCATCAGCCCCAGCATTTT.

The chain has TRBV27 and TRBJ1-2; no definite D call. V was pared by 3 bases and J by 4 bases, with 15 bases between. The CDR3 contains 15 residues. CDR1 and CDR2 from the germline V gene are MNHEY and SMNVEV (reference sequence). The CDR3 spells CASSFEGHDPYGYTF. CDR3 sequence (DNA): TGTGCCAGCAGTTTTGAAGGTCATGACCCCTATGGCTACACCTTC.

The chain's CDR3 is CASSLPGQMSSYEQYF. In DNA, the CDR3 is TGTGCCAGTAGTCTACCGGGACAAATGAGCTCCTACGAGCAGTACTTC. The V and J genes are TRBV19 and TRBJ2-7; TRBD1 might be the D (6 bases). Germline-derived CDR1 and CDR2 are LNHDA and SQIVND (reference sequence). V lost 5 bases and J 0 bases, leaving 17 bases between the germline ends. CDR3 size: 16 residues.

V gene TRBV6-5 combines with J gene TRBJ2-2, with D possibly matching TRBD2 (5 bases). Germline V gives CDR1 MNHEY, CDR2 SVGAGI. V was trimmed by 0 bases and J by 5 bases, leaving 7 bases between them. The length of the CDR3 is 14 residues. The CDR3 reads CASSYSGATGELFF. CDR3 bases: TGTGCCAGCAGTTACTCGGGAGCGACCGGGGAGCTGTTTTTT.

The V and J genes are TRBV6-4 and TRBJ2-2; D remains ambiguous. Germline CDR1 is MRHNA and CDR2 is SNTAGT. The CDR3 totals 12 residues. V dropped 3 bases and J dropped 4 bases, with 3 bases sitting between them. In DNA, the CDR3 is TGTGCCAGCAGTGAAGCCACCGGGGAGCTGTTTTTT. Amino acid sequence: CASSEATGELFF.

The rearrangement links TRBV5-6 to TRBJ2-3; 11 bases fit TRBD2. The CDR3 has 16 amino acids. Trimming took 4 bases from V and 7 from J; bases not matched to a gene: 11. The germline gives CDR1 SGHDT, CDR2 YYEEEE. The CDR3 nucleotides read TGTGCCAGCAGCACAATAGCGGGAGGGCCGGGGCATACGCAGTATTTT. Its protein product is CASSTIAGGPGHTQYF.